These 5 T cell receptor beta chains were sequenced from one sample in a study of control samples from healthy donors and cancer patients. TCRdb keeps only in-frame clones here, not all; method: immunoSEQ multiplex PCR. The sample has 100,000 to 150,000 clones; around 87% are singletons. The sequenced material came from blood. These receptors originate from a man aged 60-69 years in good health.

V gene TRBV9 combines with J gene TRBJ2-1; D possibly corresponds to TRBD1 (5 bases). The V end was cut by 0 bases, the J end by 4 bases, with 8 bases between. The CDR3 loop spans 14 amino acids. In germline, CDR1 is SGDLS, CDR2 YYNGEE. CDR3 region: CASSVAAGYNEQFF. The CDR3 coding sequence is TGTGCCAGCAGCGTAGCTGCAGGGTACAATGAGCAGTTCTTC.

The CDR3 sequence: CASSMTSGGDIYNEQFF. The CDR3 nucleotides read TGTGCCAGTAGTATGACTAGCGGGGGAGATATCTACAATGAGCAGTTCTTC. V and J are TRBV19 and TRBJ2-1, with 12 bases lining up with TRBD2. Germline lookup yields CDR1 LNHDA and CDR2 SQIVND (reference sequence). The J segment lost 3 bases and the V segment lost 3 bases, leaving 6 bases of the junction unmatched. The CDR3 extends over 17 amino acids.

J is TRBJ1-4 and V is TRBV20-1, with 7 bases matching TRBD1. CDR3 length: 13 amino acids. After removal of 3 bases from V and 8 bases from J, the junction contained 6 bases not matched to a gene. Germline-derived CDR1 and CDR2 are DFQATT and SNEGSKA (reference sequence). The CDR3 reads CSASGAGGEKLFF. The CDR3 nucleotides are TGCAGTGCTAGTGGGGCAGGGGGGGAAAAACTGTTTTTT.

The CDR3 DNA follows: TGTGCCAGCAGCTTAGCACTCGGGGATACGCAGTATTTT. The encoded protein is CASSLALGDTQYF. This chain links TRBV7-9 with TRBJ2-3, with no clear D. Germline-derived CDR1 and CDR2 are SEHNR and FQNEAQ (reference sequence). V was pared by 0 bases and J by 6 bases, with 7 bases between. The CDR3 runs 13 residues.

The rearrangement links TRBV28 to TRBJ1-1; 8 bases match TRBD1. With 5 bases clipped from V and 5 bases from J, the junction kept 10 bases outside the gene matches. Germline CDR1 MDHEN, CDR2 SYDVKM. This CDR3 contains 15 residues. The CDR3 DNA reads as TGTGCCAGCAGTGTTAGCAGGGGGCTAGGAACTGAAGCTTTCTTT. Translating it yields CASSVSRGLGTEAFF.